The clone carrying this T cell receptor (beta chain) was detected ten times or more. Diagnostic decisions used clinical symptoms, serum thyroxine and TRAb, thyroid ultrasound and orbital computed tomography. The CDR3 is 14 amino acids. V was cut by 8 bases and J by 2 bases, with 16 bases left in between. Germline V CDR1 and CDR2: MDHEN, SYDVKM. These data are taken from a study of T cells in Graves' hyperthyroidism and ophthalmopathy. Study-wide context: Peripheral blood was secured at the point of initial diagnosis, before any treatment.

RNA transcripts served as the template for amplifying TCR beta CDR3 regions. Carried out on the TCR CDR3, a first-round RT-PCR used the HTBI primer set. Via MiXCR, TCRdb re-called the multiplex PCR reads, giving one row per CDR3 protein. This table holds fewer than 750,000 distinct CDR3 sequences, around 13% found once. Material for sequencing was blood. The chain joins TRBV28 to TRBJ2-7; D is perhaps TRBD2 (5 bases). This TCR derives from a woman in her forties or fifties with Graves' ophthalmopathy. CDR3 bases: TGTGCCAGCGAGGGTACAGCAATAACCTACGAGCAGTACTTC. It encodes CASEGTAITYEQYF.